This T cell receptor beta chain was recorded in a study of shared clonotypes between healthy human individuals. Study-level results: Since donors were few, the genetic and exposure-history diversity represented was limited.

Regarding this clone: The antigen is undetermined.

With 4 bases removed from V and 4 bases from J, the gap between germline ends came to 10 bases. CDR1 SQVTM and CDR2 ANQGSEA come from the germline V gene. The CDR3 has 12 amino acids. Positive CCR7 selection of CD45RO-negative cells yielded the naive CD8 cells, and terminally differentiated effector memory CD45RA+ cells were excluded. Replicate PCRs for sorted subsets used around 200 ng DNA; this equaled 30,000 to 35,000 T cell genomes. The data were produced by immunoSEQ multiplex PCR, yet TCRdb's version contains in-frame clones alone and is incomplete. The sample holds some 2.1 million clones; about 95% are singletons and the top ten take roughly 1.1%.

The TCR sequence derives from a man aged 18 to 30 in good health. Sequencing was performed on naive CD8+ T cells sorted from blood. The chain carries TRBV29-1 and TRBJ1-1; the D gene is possibly TRBD1 (5 bases). DNA for the CDR3: TGCAGCGTTGTTCCAGGGTCCACTGAAGCTTTCTTT. It specifies CSVVPGSTEAFF.